Below are 21 T cell receptor beta chains sequenced from a single sample in a study of T cells in Graves' hyperthyroidism and ophthalmopathy. TCR beta CDR3 regions were amplified from RNA transcripts. A set of HTBI primers served as the primers for a first-round RT-PCR of the TCR CDR3. Each CDR3 protein gets one entry after TCRdb re-called the multiplex PCR reads with MiXCR. The table records 660,000 or so distinct CDR3 sequences, roughly 46% of them present only once. Sequenced sample: peripheral blood or thyroid tissue (not recorded which). These receptors came from an adult man with Graves' disease, either hyperthyroidism or ophthalmopathy (not recorded which).

This clonotype was picked up a small number of times. The rearrangement links TRBV7-9 to TRBJ2-5; no reliable D call. V was pared by 3 bases and J by 1 base, with 6 bases between. Germline V gene sequence: CDR1 SEHNR, CDR2 FQNEAQ (reference sequence). There are 13 residues in the CDR3. The CDR3 DNA reads as TGTGCCAGCAGCTTGCAGCCCCAAGAGACCCAGTACTTC. Translated, it gives CASSLQPQETQYF.

This clonotype was detected only a few times. One end of the junction does not line up with germline, which may come from a read error. This sequence joins TRBV5-1 and TRBJ1-2, with no clear D. Germline CDR1 SGHRS, CDR2 YFSETQ. The CDR3 has 14 amino acids. For the CDR3, the DNA is TGTGCCAGCAGCTTGGCACACGATAACTATGGCTACACCTTC. It codes for CASSLAHDNYGYTF.

The J gene is TRBJ1-5, the V gene TRBV9; 9 bases line up with TRBD1. Germline trimming cut 1 base from V and 7 bases from J; bases unmatched to any gene: 6. This CDR3 has 15 amino acids. The germline V gene has CDR1 SGDLS and CDR2 YYNGEE. The CDR3 sequence is CASSVTGGFGQPQHF. For the CDR3, the DNA is TGTGCCAGCAGCGTAACAGGGGGCTTTGGACAGCCCCAGCATTTT.

Concerning this clonotype: This may be a read error, as it is one base from a much larger clone. J is TRBJ2-7 and V is TRBV2; weak D call: TRBD1 (6 bases). The CDR3 has 13 amino acids. The germline V gene has CDR1 SNHLY and CDR2 FYNNEI. CDR3 sequence reads: CAGSLQGDYEQYF. Written as DNA, the CDR3 is TGTGCCGGCAGCTTACAGGGAGACTACGAGCAGTACTTC.

As for this clonotype: A read error is possible here, since a much larger clone lies one base away. In DNA, the CDR3 is TGTGCCACCAGTGAAGCGGGGGACAGGGATCAGCCCCAGCATTTT. Protein: CATSEAGDRDQPQHF. V and J are TRBV24-1 and TRBJ1-5, with TRBD1 identical over 9 bases. CDR1 is KGHDR and CDR2 is SFDVKD in the germline V gene. The CDR3 has 15 residues. V shed 4 bases and J 5 bases; nucleotides not matched to a gene: 5.

This clonotype has only a few counts. This rearrangement joins TRBV9 to TRBJ1-2; tentative D call: TRBD1 (5 bases). The CDR3 contains 11 residues. Between the trimmed V and J ends, which lost 1 base and 10 bases, there was a span of 8 bases. Germline V lookup: CDR1 SGDLS, CDR2 YYNGEE. The CDR3: CASSVQGDYTF. CDR3 bases: TGTGCCAGCAGCGTACAGGGAGACTACACCTTC.

This clonotype was picked up a small number of times. This chain connects TRBV19 to TRBJ2-7, with D possibly being TRBD1 (6 bases). Germline loops: CDR1 LNHDA, CDR2 SQIVND (reference sequence). The CDR3 runs 13 residues. Between the trimmed V and J ends, which lost 5 bases and 1 base, there was a span of 9 bases. In DNA, the CDR3 is TGTGCCAGTAGTGTGCAGGGGTCCTACGAGCAGTACTTC. Its protein is CASSVQGSYEQYF.

This clonotype was counted between two and nine times. This sequence joins TRBV19 and TRBJ1-1, with 7 bases that match TRBD1. Germline trimming cut 4 bases from V and 7 bases from J; bases unmatched to any gene: 12. Germline-derived CDR1 and CDR2 are LNHDA and SQIVND (reference sequence). The CDR3 loop spans 15 amino acids. The CDR3 DNA reads TGTGCCAGTAGTACCCCCTTGACAGGGTCGGATGAAGCTTTCTTT. As protein: CASSTPLTGSDEAFF.

The chain carries TRBV11-1 and TRBJ1-3, with D perhaps TRBD1 (6 bases). V gave up 8 bases and J gave up 0 bases, with 20 bases separating them. Germline assignment: CDR1 SGHAT and CDR2 FQDESV (reference sequence). The CDR3 consists of 17 residues. The CDR3 loop is CASPSRGRIFSGNTIYF. CDR3 sequence (DNA): TGTGCCAGCCCATCAAGGGGGAGAATCTTCTCTGGAAACACCATATATTTT. The full variable domain, in which reference TRBV11-1 and TRBJ1-3 provide the parts outside the CDR3, is EAEVAQSPRYKITEKSQAVAFWCDPISGHATLYWYRQILGQGPELLVQFQDESVVDDSQLPKDRFSAERLKGVDSTLKIQPAELGDSAMYLCASPSRGRIFSGNTIYFGEGSWLTVV.

The chain uses TRBV7-9 and TRBJ2-1; TRBD2 matches at 10 bases. In germline, CDR1 is SEHNR, CDR2 FQNEAQ (reference sequence). The CDR3 is 15 residues long. After removal of 7 bases from V and 7 bases from J, the junction contained 10 bases not matched to a gene. The CDR3 loop is CASTLQRGGRNEQFF. The DNA of the CDR3 is TGTGCCAGCACCCTCCAGCGGGGGGGCAGGAATGAGCAGTTCTTC.

This clonotype has a handful of counts. This rearrangement joins TRBV12-3 or TRBV12-4 to TRBJ1-6; a weak D match, TRBD1 (5 bases). Trimming took off 3 bases at V and 3 bases at J, with 15 bases between the two ends. The CDR3 covers 17 residues. CDR3 DNA sequence: TGTGCCAGCAGTTTCATAGCGGGGGGGAACTATAATTCACCCCTCCACTTT. Its translation is CASSFIAGGNYNSPLHF.

This clonotype was observed a few times. This chain joins TRBV9 and TRBJ1-2; D ambiguous. Trimming took off 4 bases at V and 3 bases at J, with 13 bases between the two ends. Germline V gives CDR1 SGDLS, CDR2 YYNGEE. The CDR3 sequence is 14 residues long. The CDR3 DNA is TGTGCCAGCAGCCAAGTTGGACGGGACTATGGCTACACCTTC. This codes for CASSQVGRDYGYTF.

Of note for this clonotype: The conserved closing phenylalanine or tryptophan is absent in this CDR3, likely reflecting a read error. The V call is TRBV5-1, the J call TRBJ1-1; D not certain. With 5 bases removed from V and 5 bases from J, the gap between germline ends came to 10 bases. The CDR3 runs 12 residues. Germline CDR1 reads SGHRS; CDR2 reads YFSETQ. CDR3 sequence (DNA): TGCGCCAGCAGATCCGGCGCAACTGAAGCTTTCCTT. Protein: CASRSGATEAFL.

This clonotype was picked up a small number of times. The chain has TRBV12-3 or TRBV12-4 and TRBJ1-1; D not resolved. V lost 5 bases and J lost 6, with 10 bases in between. The CDR3 totals 12 residues. The CDR3 protein is CASSRTLPEAFF. CDR3 DNA: TGTGCCAGCAGTCGGACGCTTCCTGAAGCTTTCTTT.

Notes on this clonotype: Just one base apart from a much larger clone, this may be a read error. This chain links TRBV24-1 with TRBJ2-5, with D possibly being TRBD2 (6 bases). CDR1 is KGHDR, CDR2 SFDVKD, per germline. This CDR3 is 14 amino acids long. V was cut by 3 bases and J by 5 bases, with 12 bases left in between. The CDR3 bases are TGTGCCACCAGTGATAGGGACTCGTTTGAGACCCAGTACTTC. Translating gives CATSDRDSFETQYF.

Points on this clonotype: A much larger clone lies a single base off, so this may be a read error. The chain links TRBV20-1 to TRBJ1-5, with no clear D. Trimming left V 4 bases short and J 2 bases short, with 9 bases between. The germline V gene encodes CDR1 DFQATT and CDR2 SNEGSKA (reference sequence). This CDR3 is built from 13 residues. CDR3 bases: TGCAGTGCTACGACGGATGGCAATCAGCCCCAGCATTTT. Translating it yields CSATTDGNQPQHF.

The chain combines TRBV24-1 with TRBJ2-5; D is ambiguous. CDR3 length: 16 residues. Trimming left V 5 bases short and J 1 base short, with 16 bases between. The germline gives CDR1 KGHDR, CDR2 SFDVKD. CDR3 sequence reads: CATSAPRPGRQETQYF. CDR3 in DNA: TGTGCCACCAGTGCCCCTAGACCGGGTCGCCAAGAGACCCAGTACTTC.

The chain recombines TRBV7-2 with TRBJ1-6; D is unclear. The germline V gene encodes CDR1 SGHTA and CDR2 FQGNSA. The CDR3 sequence is 13 residues long. With 3 bases removed from V and 8 bases from J, the gap between germline ends came to 8 bases. The CDR3 DNA is TGTGCCAGCAGCTTGGCCGACTATTCACCCCTCCACTTT. Protein product: CASSLADYSPLHF.

On this clonotype itself: It may be a read error: a sequence one base away is much more abundant. The gene calls are TRBV10-3 and TRBJ1-6; D remains ambiguous. This CDR3 spans 14 amino acids. Germline V lookup: CDR1 ENHRY, CDR2 SYGVKD. CDR3 region: CAISEVRVGSPRHF. The DNA for the CDR3 is TGTGCCATCAGTGAGGTCCGGGTTGGTTCACCCCGCCACTTT.

This clonotype occurred a few times. The rearrangement links TRBV19 to TRBJ1-5, with D possibly TRBD1 on 6 matching bases. Between the trimmed V and J ends, which lost 9 bases and 0 bases, there was a span of 18 bases. CDR3 length equals 16 residues. Germline V gene sequence: CDR1 LNHDA, CDR2 SQIVND (reference sequence). The DNA of the CDR3 is TGTGCCAGCAGTTTTGACAGGTCCCTTAGCAATCAGCCCCAGCATTTT. Encoded protein: CASSFDRSLSNQPQHF.

This clonotype was counted at least ten times. V and J are TRBV20-1 and TRBJ2-5; D remains unclear. CDR3 length: 10 residues. Germline V lookup: CDR1 DFQATT, CDR2 SNEGSKA (reference sequence). V was shortened by 5 bases and J by 3 bases, with 4 bases between the two germline ends. This CDR3 is CSALEETQYF. The CDR3 DNA follows: TGCAGTGCTCTAGAAGAGACCCAGTACTTC.